The 13 T cell receptor beta chains in this list originate from one sample, sequenced in a study of T cells in tumors after PD-1 blockade (dated by TCRdb to between 2019 and 2020). The time point label, read with the paper, signifies: before anti-PD-1 therapy. The library was made by the immunoSEQ multiplex PCR assay. TCRdb retrieved this table from immuneACCESS and kept in-frame rearrangements only. Not all clones are present; in checked studies, unresolved V genes account for under half, and no reason is known for the remainder. A total of about 33,000 clones appear in this sample, roughly 78% of them only once. Jointly, the top ten make up under 40% of the sample. The sample consisted of PBMCs, taken before anti-PD-1 treatment. The receptors here all came from a human donor with basal cell carcinoma.

This sequence joins TRBV19 and TRBJ2-7; TRBD1 is a possible D gene (5 bases). From germline, CDR1 is LNHDA and CDR2 SQIVND (reference sequence). V was trimmed by 6 bases and J by 2 bases, leaving 17 bases between them. This CDR3 region has 15 residues. Written as DNA, the CDR3 is TGTGCCAGTAGCTATAATGCGCAGGGTGCCTACGAGCAGTACTTC. Translated, it gives CASSYNAQGAYEQYF.

V usage is TRBV4-3 and J usage is TRBJ2-1, with D hard to call. The germline CDR1 and CDR2 sequences are LGHNA and YSLEER. CDR3 size: 12 residues. Trimming left V 2 bases short and J 6 bases short, with 5 bases between. CDR3 nucleotides: TGCGCCAGCAGCCAATTTAGCAATGAGCAGTTCTTC. Amino acid sequence: CASSQFSNEQFF.

The J gene is TRBJ2-2, the V gene TRBV27; TRBD1 or TRBD2 may be the D gene (5 bases each). The V gene's germline CDR1 is MNHEY and CDR2 SMNVEV (reference sequence). V lost 4 bases, J lost 3 bases, and 9 bases lay in between. This CDR3 contains 14 residues. CDR3 amino acids: CASSYRGDTGELFF. The DNA of the CDR3 is TGTGCCAGCAGTTATAGGGGAGACACCGGGGAGCTGTTTTTT.

This clone qualifies as medium-sized (0.01 to 0.1%). This chain links TRBV7-2 with TRBJ1-5; 7 positions agree with TRBD1. Germline V gene lookup returns CDR1 SGHTA and CDR2 FQGNSA. The V and J ends lost 5 bases and 7 bases, in that order; junction bases with no gene match: 8. The CDR3 totals 14 residues. The CDR3 spells CASSADRVGQPQHF. As DNA, the CDR3 is TGTGCCAGCAGCGCTGACAGGGTTGGACAGCCCCAGCATTTT.

This clone was observed a few times. The rearrangement joins TRBV9 to TRBJ2-7; 8 bases fit TRBD1. J was trimmed by 6 bases and V by 3 bases; bases with no gene match: 8. The CDR3 contains 14 residues. Looked up from germline, CDR1 is SGDLS and CDR2 is YYNGEE. The CDR3 DNA sequence: TGTGCCAGCAGCGCCCGCCAGGGGGCAGGCGAGCAGTACTTC. Translation gives CASSARQGAGEQYF.

This clone was counted between two and nine times. This rearrangement joins TRBV7-2 to TRBJ1-3; the D is unclear. Per the germline V gene, CDR1 is SGHTA and CDR2 is FQGNSA. Trimming cost V 1 base and J 5 bases, with 9 bases left between them. The CDR3 is made up of 14 amino acids. As DNA, the CDR3 is TGTGCCAGCAGCTTAGGAGGCGTAAGAAACACCATATATTTT. Amino acids: CASSLGGVRNTIYF.

The CDR3 sequence: CAISPGGGANVLTF. Here the CDR3 DNA reads TGTGCCATCAGCCCGGGGGGTGGGGCCAACGTCCTGACTTTC. The chain is built from TRBV10-3 and TRBJ2-6; 7 bases map to TRBD2. CDR1 and CDR2 (germline): ENHRY, SYGVKD. This CDR3 comprises 14 residues. V dropped 6 bases and J dropped 3; count of bases not matched to a gene: 2.

The chain is built from TRBV29-1 and TRBJ1-4, with a weak D call TRBD1 (6 bases). V was trimmed by 6 bases and J by 0 bases, leaving 11 bases between them. CDR1 and CDR2 from the germline V gene are SQVTM and ANQGSEA. This CDR3 is built from 14 residues. CDR3 in amino acids: CSVQQGSTNEKLFF. The DNA of the CDR3 is TGCAGCGTCCAACAGGGCTCAACTAATGAAAAACTGTTTTTT.

This clone is termed medium-sized (0.01 to 0.1%). The chain couples TRBV19 to TRBJ2-5; 10 bases fit TRBD1. The CDR3 sequence is 15 residues long. Germline CDR1 LNHDA, CDR2 SQIVND (reference sequence). V dropped 3 bases and J dropped 3; count of bases not matched to a gene: 4. Here the CDR3 reads CASSMGGQGKETQYF. CDR3 bases: TGTGCCAGTAGTATGGGGGGACAGGGGAAAGAGACCCAGTACTTC.

V and J are TRBV6-2 or TRBV6-3 and TRBJ1-2, with a weak D call TRBD1 (6 bases). The CDR3 length is 17 residues. V was trimmed by 2 bases and J by 8 bases, leaving 24 bases between them. Germline CDR1 MNHEY, CDR2 SVGEGT. This chain's CDR3 is CASSYRTGDRPGGGYTF. In nucleotides, the CDR3 is TGTGCCAGCAGTTACCGCACCGGTGACAGGCCCGGGGGAGGCTACACCTTC.

The rearrangement links TRBV12-3 or TRBV12-4 to TRBJ1-6; D remains ambiguous. This CDR3 contains 13 residues. Trimming stripped 6 bases from V and 6 bases from J, with 9 bases between. Here the CDR3 DNA reads TGTGCCAGCAGCGAAAATCCTAATTCACCCCTCCACTTT. It is translated as CASSENPNSPLHF.

This sequence joins TRBV4-3 and TRBJ2-3; the D is unclear. The V end was cut by 1 base, the J end by 3 bases, with 5 bases between. Germline V CDR1 and CDR2: LGHNA, YSLEER. The CDR3 contains 13 residues. CDR3 sequence: CASSQGLTDTQYF. CDR3 DNA sequence: TGCGCCAGCAGCCAAGGCCTAACAGATACGCAGTATTTT.

CDR3 amino acids: CASSPGQGADEQYF. The CDR3 DNA follows: TGTGCCAGCAGTCCCGGACAGGGAGCAGACGAGCAGTACTTC. This sequence joins TRBV6-6 and TRBJ2-7, with 8 bases lining up with TRBD1. This CDR3 spans 14 amino acids. V gave up 5 bases and J gave up 5 bases; unmatched junction bases: 8. CDR1 is MNHNY, CDR2 SVGAGI, per germline (reference sequence).